This TCR beta chain stems from a study of CD8 T cells in ankylosing spondylitis. Notes on this clonotype: Its target is not known.

With 7 bases clipped from V and 4 bases from J, the junction kept 7 bases outside the gene matches. CDR1 and CDR2 (germline): MNHEY, SVGEGT. This CDR3 has 14 residues. Study-wide results and caveats: Disease-linked clones bore a CD8+ phenotype, appearing relatively rarely in peripheral blood. According to the report, clones linked to the disease were significantly enriched in matched synovial fluid samples taken from ankylosing spondylitis patients. Among TCR beta sequences, a motif of eight highly homologous variants appeared characteristic of ankylosing spondylitis blood.

Scientists made TCR beta libraries using quantitative 5'-RACE with molecular barcodes. TCRdb called the 5' RACE reads again in MiXCR, with one record for every CDR3 protein. The repertoire holds some 800,000 distinct CDR3 sequences, with approximately 10% as singletons. Sequencing input: blood, either unsorted or a sorted T cell fraction (not recorded which). This clonotype originated in a male donor with ankylosing spondylitis. J is TRBJ2-7 and V is TRBV6-2 or TRBV6-3; 10 nucleotides match TRBD1. As DNA, the CDR3 is TGTGCCAGCACGATTCGGACAGGGGGATACGAGCAGTACTTC. This codes for CASTIRTGGYEQYF.